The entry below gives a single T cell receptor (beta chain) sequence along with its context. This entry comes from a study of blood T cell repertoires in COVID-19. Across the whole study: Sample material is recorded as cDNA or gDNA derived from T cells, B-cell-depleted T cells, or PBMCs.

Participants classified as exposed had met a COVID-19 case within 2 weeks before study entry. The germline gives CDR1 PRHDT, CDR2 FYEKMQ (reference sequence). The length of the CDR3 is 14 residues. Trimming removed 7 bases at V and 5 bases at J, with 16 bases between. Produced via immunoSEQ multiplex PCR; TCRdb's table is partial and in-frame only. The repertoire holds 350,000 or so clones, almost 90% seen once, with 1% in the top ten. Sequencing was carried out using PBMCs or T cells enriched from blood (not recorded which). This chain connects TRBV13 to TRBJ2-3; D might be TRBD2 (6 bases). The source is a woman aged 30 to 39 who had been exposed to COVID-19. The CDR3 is CASNTDNSGDTQYF. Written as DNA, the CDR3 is TGTGCCAGCAACACCGACAATAGCGGAGATACGCAGTATTTT.